These T cell receptor beta chains were read from a single sample in a study of long-term antiretroviral therapy in people with HIV. Repertoires were generated with immunoSEQ multiplex PCR, while TCRdb's copy carries only in-frame clones and drops some. Of 9,500 to 15,000 clones listed, 83% are singletons. Source: unsorted PBMCs, taken 3.4 years after starting antiretroviral therapy. These receptor sequences come from a man aged 40-50 years with HIV. The CDR3 runs from the conserved cysteine through the conserved F or W. A D gene is named only where the DNA matches it firmly. Only part of the rows carry a size: once, few, many, or a class if the clone is expanded.

V,D,J,size,CDR3,DNA
TRBV6-1,.,TRBJ2-3,.,CASSQTQGGTDTQYF,TGTGCCAGCAGCCAGACCCAGGGCGGCACAGATACGCAGTATTTT
TRBV7-2,TRBD1,TRBJ1-2,.,CASSLGTGGQNGYTF,TGTGCCAGCAGCTTGGGGACAGGGGGTCAGAATGGCTACACCTTC
TRBV9,.,TRBJ2-3,.,CASSLEAATDTQYF,TGTGCCAGCAGCCTAGAAGCGGCCACAGATACGCAGTATTTT
TRBV7-2,.,TRBJ1-2,few,CASSWTADNYGYTF,TGTGCCAGCAGTTGGACCGCAGATAACTATGGCTACACCTTC
TRBV29-1,.,TRBJ2-6,.,CSVEDVGGSGANVLTF,TGCAGCGTTGAAGATGTGGGGGGCTCTGGGGCCAACGTCCTGACTTTC
TRBV27,TRBD1,TRBJ1-2,few,CASSYTGTAPTNYGYTF,TGTGCCAGCAGTTACACCGGGACAGCCCCTACTAACTATGGCTACACCTTC
TRBV9,.,TRBJ2-2,.,CASSVGKITGELFF,TGTGCCAGCAGCGTAGGGAAAATAACCGGGGAGCTGTTTTTT
TRBV6-4,.,TRBJ1-1,.,CASSDTNRNTEAFF,TGTGCCAGCAGTGACACTAACAGGAACACTGAAGCTTTCTTT
TRBV9,.,TRBJ1-1,.,CASSVAASTTMNTEAFF,TGTGCCAGCAGCGTAGCCGCTTCGACTACCATGAACACTGAAGCTTTCTTT
TRBV7-7,.,TRBJ2-6,.,CASSIASMPQSRANVLTF,TGTGCCAGCAGCATCGCTTCTATGCCACAAAGTCGGGCCAACGTCCTGACTTTC
TRBV21-1,.,TRBJ1-1,once,CASSKLTSGGRGNTEAFF,TGTGCCAGCAGCAAACTAACGTCAGGCGGCAGGGGGAACACTGAAGCTTTCTTT
TRBV27,.,TRBJ2-7,.,CASSSTWTSYEQYF,TGTGCCAGCAGCTCGACTTGGACGTCCTACGAGCAGTACTTC
TRBV4-3,TRBD2,TRBJ2-5,.,CASSLSGRKETQYF,TGCGCCAGCAGCCTTAGCGGGAGGAAGGAGACCCAGTACTTC
TRBV7-3,TRBD1,TRBJ2-2,once,CASSPDRVGTGELFF,TGTGCCAGCAGCCCGGACAGGGTGGGCACCGGGGAGCTGTTTTTT
TRBV4-1,.,TRBJ2-6,.,CASGGERAGANVLTF,TGCGCCTCAGGGGGGGAGAGGGCTGGGGCCAACGTCCTGACTTTC
TRBV27,.,TRBJ2-7,.,CASSPNRVAYEQYF,TGTGCCAGCAGTCCCAACAGGGTTGCGTACGAGCAGTACTTC
TRBV25-1,.,TRBJ1-1,.,CASSVGVTEAFF,TGTGCCAGCAGTGTGGGTGTGACTGAAGCTTTCTTT
TRBV30,.,TRBJ2-7,.,CAWSSSPSEQYF,TGTGCCTGGAGTTCCTCCCCTAGCGAGCAGTACTTC
TRBV5-1,TRBD2,TRBJ2-7,.,CASSSQLIAGAYEQYF,TGCGCCAGCAGCTCCCAGTTAATAGCGGGAGCGTACGAGCAGTACTTC
TRBV28,TRBD2,TRBJ2-3,.,CASSLPAGGGTDTQYF,TGTGCCAGCAGTCTCCCTGCGGGAGGCGGCACAGATACGCAGTATTTT
TRBV7-9,.,TRBJ1-5,.,CASSLKGYDQPQHF,TGTGCCAGCAGCTTGAAGGGGTACGATCAGCCCCAGCATTTT
TRBV7-9,TRBD2,TRBJ2-3,.,CASSSPGGLAGSADTQYF,TGTGCCAGCAGCTCACCGGGGGGACTAGCGGGAAGCGCAGATACGCAGTATTTT
TRBV9,.,TRBJ2-7,.,CASSFSWGVSYEQYF,TGTGCCAGCAGTTTTTCCTGGGGGGTCTCCTACGAGCAGTACTTC
TRBV19,TRBD1,TRBJ2-7,.,CASSPGGSSSYEQYF,TGTGCCAGTAGTCCAGGGGGTTCCAGCTCCTACGAGCAGTACTTC
TRBV20-1,TRBD1,TRBJ2-7,.,CSATGGAGQYF,TGCAGTGCTACAGGGGGCGCCGGGCAGTACTTC
TRBV5-6,.,TRBJ2-3,.,CASSRPGRTSTDTQYF,TGTGCCAGCAGTCGACCAGGCAGGACTAGCACAGATACGCAGTATTTT
TRBV14,.,TRBJ1-1,.,CASSQTLGGSTEAFF,TGTGCCAGCAGCCAAACGTTAGGGGGAAGTACTGAAGCTTTCTTT
TRBV11-3,TRBD1,TRBJ2-1,.,CASSLVGTGYNEQFF,TGTGCCAGCAGCTTAGTCGGGACAGGGTACAATGAGCAGTTCTTC
TRBV10-3,.,TRBJ1-1,.,CAISELGFDTEAFF,TGTGCCATCAGTGAGTTAGGGTTTGACACTGAAGCTTTCTTT
TRBV18,.,TRBJ1-2,.,CASSLPTTVGYGYTF,TGTGCCAGCTCACTACCGACGACGGTCGGCTATGGCTACACCTTC
TRBV29-1,.,TRBJ1-5,.,CSVGGGPGQPQHF,TGCAGCGTTGGGGGCGGCCCCGGACAGCCCCAGCATTTT
TRBV29-1,TRBD2,TRBJ2-7,few,CSVESGSYEQYF,TGCAGCGTTGAGAGCGGGAGTTACGAGCAGTACTTC
TRBV15,.,TRBJ2-7,.,CATSRDRQGRSSYEQYF,TGTGCCACCAGCAGAGACCGTCAGGGGCGGTCCTCCTACGAGCAGTACTTC
TRBV2,TRBD1,TRBJ1-2,once,CARRTGNYGYTF,TGTGCCAGAAGGACAGGGAACTATGGCTACACCTTC
TRBV2,.,TRBJ2-5,.,CASGWDFNPLGETQYF,TGTGCCAGCGGATGGGATTTTAACCCCTTGGGAGAGACCCAGTACTTC
TRBV10-3,.,TRBJ1-3,.,CAISLTGTGRTGNTIYF,TGTGCCATCAGTTTAACCGGAACAGGGAGGACTGGAAACACCATATATTTT
TRBV7-8,TRBD1,TRBJ1-2,.,CASSGQAGNYGYTF,TGTGCCAGCAGCGGACAGGCGGGTAACTATGGCTACACCTTC
TRBV27,TRBD1,TRBJ1-2,.,CASSSQRTGYGSGDYGYTF,TGTGCCAGCAGTTCCCAGAGGACAGGGTATGGATCTGGAGACTATGGCTACACCTTC
TRBV19,.,TRBJ2-4,.,CASRLDPGSKNIQYF,TGTGCCAGTAGACTCGATCCGGGCAGTAAAAACATTCAGTACTTC
TRBV19,.,TRBJ1-5,.,CASSIEGGQGHQPQHF,TGTGCCAGTAGTATAGAGGGGGGGCAGGGACATCAGCCCCAGCATTTT
TRBV5-1,TRBD1,TRBJ1-4,.,CASSLGDREATNEKLFF,TGCGCCAGCAGCTTGGGGGACAGGGAGGCAACTAATGAAAAACTGTTTTTT
TRBV2,.,TRBJ2-1,.,CASSDNGNNEQFF,TGTGCCAGCAGTGATAACGGCAACAATGAGCAGTTCTTC
TRBV6-5,.,TRBJ2-2,.,CAASPSGLNTGELFF,TGTGCCGCATCACCAAGCGGGCTTAACACCGGGGAGCTGTTTTTT
TRBV27,TRBD1,TRBJ2-7,.,CASSLSRTGKSYEQYF,TGTGCCAGCAGTTTATCGCGGACAGGGAAATCCTACGAGCAGTACTTC
TRBV6-1,TRBD2,TRBJ2-4,.,CASSENYGAGGF,TGTGCCAGCAGTGAAAATTATGGGGCGGGGGGCTTC
TRBV27,TRBD2,TRBJ2-3,.,CASSLSATSGSTDTQYF,TGTGCCAGCAGTTTATCGGCAACTAGCGGGAGTACAGATACGCAGTATTTT
TRBV7-8,TRBD2,TRBJ2-3,.,CASSLRGGGTDTQYF,TGTGCCAGCAGCTTACGGGGGGGAGGTACAGATACGCAGTATTTT
TRBV7-9,TRBD1,TRBJ2-6,.,CASTQGVNPGANVLTF,TGTGCCAGCACACAGGGGGTGAACCCTGGGGCCAACGTCCTGACTTTC
TRBV4-2,.,TRBJ2-5,.,CASSEHRGSGEETQYF,TGTGCCAGCAGCGAACATAGGGGCTCGGGGGAAGAGACCCAGTACTTC
TRBV5-6,.,TRBJ2-1,.,CASSLDEGRIYNEQFF,TGTGCCAGCAGCTTGGATGAGGGTAGAATCTACAATGAGCAGTTCTTC
TRBV7-2,.,TRBJ2-3,.,CASSFGPRQGTDTQYF,TGTGCCAGCAGCTTCGGACCCAGACAGGGCACAGATACGCAGTATTTT
TRBV4-3,.,TRBJ2-1,.,CASSQDSRGGNEQFF,TGCGCCAGCAGCCAAGATTCCAGGGGGGGCAATGAGCAGTTCTTC
TRBV9,.,TRBJ2-7,few,CASSSNPQRVSYEQYF,TGTGCCAGCAGTTCAAACCCTCAGCGGGTCTCCTACGAGCAGTACTTC
TRBV11-2,TRBD1,TRBJ1-2,.,CASSLTRQGNYGYTF,TGTGCCAGCAGCCTGACCCGACAGGGGAACTATGGCTACACCTTC